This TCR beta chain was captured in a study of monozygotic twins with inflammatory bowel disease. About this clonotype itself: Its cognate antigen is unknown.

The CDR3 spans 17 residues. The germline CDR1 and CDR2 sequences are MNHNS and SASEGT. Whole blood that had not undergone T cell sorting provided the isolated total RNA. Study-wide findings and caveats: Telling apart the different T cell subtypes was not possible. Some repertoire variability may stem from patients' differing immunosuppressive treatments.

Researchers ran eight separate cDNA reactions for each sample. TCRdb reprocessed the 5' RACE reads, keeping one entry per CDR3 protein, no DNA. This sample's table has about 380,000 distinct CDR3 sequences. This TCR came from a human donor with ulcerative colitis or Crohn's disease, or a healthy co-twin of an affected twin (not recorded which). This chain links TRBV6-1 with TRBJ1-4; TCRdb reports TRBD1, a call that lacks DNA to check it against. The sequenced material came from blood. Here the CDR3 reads CASRPSGGTATNEKLFF.